This is a list of T cell receptor beta chains from one sample in a study of blood T cell repertoires in COVID-19. The repertoire was sequenced with immunoSEQ multiplex PCR; TCRdb's copy has only in-frame clones and lacks some. Among around 170,000 clones listed, 90% to 95% were seen once. The sample taken for sequencing was peripheral blood. All receptors come from a middle-aged man with acute or convalescent COVID-19. CDR3s include the opening cysteine and the closing phenylalanine or tryptophan. D genes are given only for firm matches. Clone size is given for some rows only: seen once, a few or many times, or a class if the clone is expanded.

V gene: TRBV7-9; D gene: TRBD1; clone size: few; J gene: TRBJ2-7; CDR3 DNA: TGTGCCAGCAGCTTGAGGACAGGGAACTACGAGCAGTACTTC; CDR3 protein: CASSLRTGNYEQYF
V gene: TRBV7-2; D gene: NA; clone size: NA; J gene: TRBJ1-6; CDR3 DNA: TGTGCCAGCAGCTTAGCGTTTGGGAGCGGTTCACCCCTCCACTTT; CDR3 protein: CASSLAFGSGSPLHF
V gene: TRBV9; D gene: TRBD1; clone size: NA; J gene: TRBJ2-1; CDR3 DNA: TGTGCCAGCAGCCCAAGACAGGGTCGGAATGAGCAGTTCTTC; CDR3 protein: CASSPRQGRNEQFF
V gene: TRBV18; D gene: NA; clone size: NA; J gene: TRBJ1-1; CDR3 DNA: TGTGCCAGCTCACCGACAGGTGATGGACAGGCTTTCTTT; CDR3 protein: CASSPTGDGQAFF
V gene: TRBV5-4; D gene: NA; clone size: NA; J gene: TRBJ1-6; CDR3 DNA: TGTGCCAGCAGCGCCCAGGAGGATTCACCCCTCCACTTT; CDR3 protein: CASSAQEDSPLHF
V gene: TRBV28; D gene: NA; clone size: NA; J gene: TRBJ2-1; CDR3 DNA: TGTGCCAGCAGTCCATTCCTAGCGTCGTCCTACAATGAGCAGTTCTTC; CDR3 protein: CASSPFLASSYNEQFF
V gene: TRBV24-1; D gene: TRBD2; clone size: NA; J gene: TRBJ2-3; CDR3 DNA: TGTGCCACCAGTGACTATGGACTAGCGGCGGGGACAGATACGCAGTATTTT; CDR3 protein: CATSDYGLAAGTDTQYF
V gene: TRBV30; D gene: NA; clone size: NA; J gene: TRBJ1-2; CDR3 DNA: TGTGCCTGGACGGTTCTTTCAGGCGGCTACACCTTC; CDR3 protein: CAWTVLSGGYTF
V gene: TRBV3-1/TRBV3-2; D gene: TRBD2; clone size: NA; J gene: TRBJ2-2; CDR3 DNA: TGTGCCGCCACACGAAGCGGGAGGGCCGCCGGGGAGCTGTTTTTT; CDR3 protein: CAATRSGRAAGELFF
V gene: TRBV12-5; D gene: TRBD1; clone size: few; J gene: TRBJ1-1; CDR3 DNA: TGTGCTAGTGTAGACAGGGGTGAAGCTTTCTTT; CDR3 protein: CASVDRGEAFF
V gene: TRBV6-5; D gene: NA; clone size: NA; J gene: TRBJ1-2; CDR3 DNA: TGTCCCTCCTGGTGGGCGGGGTGCTATGGCTACACCTTC; CDR3 protein: CPSWWAGCYGYTF
V gene: TRBV16; D gene: NA; clone size: NA; J gene: TRBJ2-7; CDR3 DNA: TGTGCCAGCAGCCAATCCGGGACGGGACTTTACGAGCAGTACTTC; CDR3 protein: CASSQSGTGLYEQYF
V gene: TRBV3-1/TRBV3-2; D gene: TRBD2; clone size: NA; J gene: TRBJ2-1; CDR3 DNA: TGTGCCAGCACCAGGGACTACAGCTCCTACAATGAGCAGTTCTTC; CDR3 protein: CASTRDYSSYNEQFF
V gene: TRBV6-2/TRBV6-3; D gene: NA; clone size: NA; J gene: TRBJ2-5; CDR3 DNA: TGTGCCAGCAGTCCCGGGACTCCGGGTTTAGAGACCCAGTACTTC; CDR3 protein: CASSPGTPGLETQYF
V gene: TRBV6-5; D gene: NA; clone size: NA; J gene: TRBJ2-1; CDR3 DNA: TGTGCCAGCATCAAAAGGGGAATCAATGAGCAGTTCTTC; CDR3 protein: CASIKRGINEQFF
V gene: TRBV28; D gene: NA; clone size: NA; J gene: TRBJ2-7; CDR3 DNA: TGTGCCAGCAGTTTGGGGGACATCTACGAGCAGTACTTC; CDR3 protein: CASSLGDIYEQYF
V gene: TRBV11-2; D gene: NA; clone size: NA; J gene: TRBJ2-1; CDR3 DNA: TGTGCCAGCAGCTTCCGTGGGGCCCGCTCCTACAATGAGCAGTTCTTC; CDR3 protein: CASSFRGARSYNEQFF
V gene: TRBV6-1; D gene: NA; clone size: NA; J gene: TRBJ1-4; CDR3 DNA: TGTGCCAGCAGTGACGGACGGGGGAATGAAAAACTGTTTTTT; CDR3 protein: CASSDGRGNEKLFF
V gene: TRBV27; D gene: NA; clone size: few; J gene: TRBJ1-6; CDR3 DNA: TGTGCCAGCAGCCATACACGAAGCTCCTATAATTCACCCCTCCACTTT; CDR3 protein: CASSHTRSSYNSPLHF
V gene: TRBV19; D gene: NA; clone size: NA; J gene: TRBJ1-5; CDR3 DNA: TGTGCCAGTAGTATAGGAGGGCTTCAACAGCCCCAGCATTTT; CDR3 protein: CASSIGGLQQPQHF
V gene: TRBV15; D gene: TRBD1; clone size: NA; J gene: TRBJ1-4; CDR3 DNA: TGTGCCACCAGCAGAGATTCAGGGACAGGAAATGAAAAACTGTTTTTT; CDR3 protein: CATSRDSGTGNEKLFF
V gene: TRBV9; D gene: TRBD1; clone size: NA; J gene: TRBJ2-6; CDR3 DNA: TGTGCCAGCAGCGTCCGGGACAGATTCTCTGGGGCCAACGTCCTGACTTTC; CDR3 protein: CASSVRDRFSGANVLTF
V gene: TRBV9; D gene: TRBD1; clone size: NA; J gene: TRBJ2-7; CDR3 DNA: TGTGCCAGCAGCGCAGGGGGCCTAACCTACGAGCAGTACTTC; CDR3 protein: CASSAGGLTYEQYF
V gene: TRBV7-9; D gene: NA; clone size: NA; J gene: TRBJ1-3; CDR3 DNA: TGTGCCAGCAGCTTGGGGGGGAACACCATATATTTT; CDR3 protein: CASSLGGNTIYF
V gene: TRBV9; D gene: NA; clone size: NA; J gene: TRBJ1-4; CDR3 DNA: TGTGCCAGCAGCGTAGGGGGGGAAGTGGAAAAACTGTTTTTT; CDR3 protein: CASSVGGEVEKLFF
V gene: TRBV9; D gene: NA; clone size: NA; J gene: TRBJ2-6; CDR3 DNA: TGTGCCAGCAGCGTCGGCGGGGCGCCCTCTGGGGCCAACGTCCTGACTTTC; CDR3 protein: CASSVGGAPSGANVLTF
V gene: TRBV2; D gene: NA; clone size: NA; J gene: TRBJ1-5; CDR3 DNA: TGTGCCAGCAAGGGCCAGGGTGGTCAGCCCCAGCATTTT; CDR3 protein: CASKGQGGQPQHF
V gene: TRBV6-5; D gene: NA; clone size: NA; J gene: TRBJ2-1; CDR3 DNA: TGTGCCAGCAGAGGACAGAACAATGAGCAGTTCTTC; CDR3 protein: CASRGQNNEQFF
V gene: TRBV19; D gene: NA; clone size: NA; J gene: TRBJ2-7; CDR3 DNA: TGTGCCAGTAGTATGGTCGGAGAAAGCTACGAGCAGTACTTC; CDR3 protein: CASSMVGESYEQYF
V gene: TRBV28; D gene: NA; clone size: few; J gene: TRBJ1-6; CDR3 DNA: TGTGCCAGCAGCGCGGCTCACGCGAGGTCACCCCTCCACTTT; CDR3 protein: CASSAAHARSPLHF